This record looks at one T cell receptor beta chain sequence and its context. Sequencing used immunoSEQ multiplex PCR; TCRdb keeps in-frame clones, though not all of them. The table records 65,000 to 75,000 clones, roughly 80% of them present only once. The sample belongs to a study of blood T cell repertoires in COVID-19. Across the whole study: The United States, Italy and Spain provided the acute and convalescent COVID-19 samples.

V was trimmed by 4 bases and J by 6 bases, leaving 11 bases between them. The germline gives CDR1 SGHTS, CDR2 YDEGEE. This CDR3 is built from 13 residues. This receptor was identified in a woman older than 75 with acute or convalescent COVID-19. Sequenced sample: peripheral blood. V is TRBV5-8 and J is TRBJ2-4, with D maybe TRBD2 (5 bases). CDR3 nucleotide sequence: TGTGCCAGCAGCCGGACTTCCGTAAACATTCAGTACTTC. Protein: CASSRTSVNIQYF.